Below are 2 T cell receptor beta chains sequenced from a single sample in a study of T cell responses to AZD1222 COVID-19 vaccine. Generated by immunoSEQ multiplex PCR, the TCRdb table keeps only in-frame clones and is missing some. Among approximately 260,000 clones listed, approximately 93% were seen once. Source: peripheral blood, taken on day 0 of AZD1222 vaccination. These receptors all stem from an adult in good health.

This sequence joins TRBV5-6 and TRBJ2-2; maybe TRBD2 (5 bases). CDR1 is SGHDT, CDR2 YYEEEE, per germline. CDR3 length: 13 residues. V was clipped by 5 bases and J by 7 bases, with 12 bases between them. Here the CDR3 DNA reads TGTGCCAGCAGGCTCGGGATGAACGGGGAGCTGTTTTTT. Amino acids: CASRLGMNGELFF.

V and J are TRBV7-6 and TRBJ2-5, with 9 bases fitting TRBD2. V lost 5 bases and J lost 5; bases outside the gene matches: 6. CDR3 length: 14 residues. The germline gives CDR1 SGHVS, CDR2 FNYEAQ. The CDR3 bases are TGTGCCAGCAGCCTGGGGACTAGCATGGAGACCCAGTACTTC. Residues: CASSLGTSMETQYF.